A single sample gave rise to the 25 T cell receptor beta chains below, sequenced in a study of neurological immune-mediated disorders. TCRdb re-derived calls from the 5' RACE reads in MiXCR, one entry per CDR3 protein. The sample has around 70,000 distinct CDR3 sequences; less than 5.5% are singletons. The sample comprised PBMCs. The receptors stem from a man aged 18-30 years with multiple sclerosis.

This clonotype showed up just a few times. A much larger clone sits a single nucleotide away, making a read error possible. J is TRBJ2-7 and V is TRBV6-5; D may be TRBD2 (5 bases). CDR3 length equals 13 residues. V lost 6 bases and J 7 bases, leaving 16 bases between the germline ends. Germline loops: CDR1 MNHEY, CDR2 SVGAGI. Here the CDR3 reads CASSRERVHEQYF. In nucleotides, the CDR3 is TGTGCCAGCAGCCGGGAAAGGGTTCATGAGCAGTACTTC.

This clonotype was seen repeatedly, ten times or more. The chain joins TRBV9 to TRBJ2-1; D tentatively fits TRBD1 or TRBD2 (6 bases each). V lost 0 bases to trimming and J lost 6 bases, with 10 bases between them. Germline assignment: CDR1 SGDLS and CDR2 YYNGEE. CDR3 length: 14 amino acids. CDR3 region: CASSVDRGPNEQFF. CDR3 DNA: TGTGCCAGCAGCGTAGACCGGGGGCCCAATGAGCAGTTCTTC.

In regard to this clonotype: It may be a read error: a sequence one base away is much more abundant. The chain combines TRBV29-1 with TRBJ2-7; D is undetermined. Germline values: CDR1 SQVTM, CDR2 ANQGSEA. The CDR3 runs 13 residues. Trimming took off 1 base at V and 7 bases at J, with 14 bases between the two ends. The CDR3: CSVEGEGGKEQYF. The CDR3 DNA reads as TGCAGCGTTGAAGGGGAAGGTGGGAAAGAGCAGTACTTC.

This clonotype appeared many times. This chain joins TRBV7-2 and TRBJ2-5, with a possible D match to TRBD2 (5 bases). Germline-derived CDR1 and CDR2 are SGHTA and FQGNSA. The CDR3 extends over 13 amino acids. V dropped 3 bases and J dropped 2 bases, with 7 bases sitting between them. Here the CDR3 reads CASSFGRQETQYF. The CDR3 nucleotides read TGTGCCAGCAGCTTTGGGAGACAAGAGACCCAGTACTTC.

This clonotype was detected ten times or more. The chain joins TRBV12-3 or TRBV12-4 to TRBJ1-1; no clear D gene. This CDR3 comprises 11 residues. The V end was cut by 4 bases, the J end by 3 bases, with 3 bases between. DNA for the CDR3: TGTGCCAGCAGTTGGGACACTGAAGCTTTCTTT. Its translation is CASSWDTEAFF.

Notes on this clonotype: At one end, the junction sequence differs from germline, possibly due to a read error. The rearrangement links TRBV6-6 to TRBJ1-5; possibly TRBD1 for D (6 bases). Germline assignment: CDR1 MNHNY and CDR2 SVGAGI (reference sequence). The CDR3 consists of 14 residues. The CDR3 bases are TGTGCCAGCAGGTACGGGGGCTCCAATCAGCCCCAGAATTTT. The encoded protein is CASRYGGSNQPQNF.

The V and J genes are TRBV20-1 and TRBJ1-1, with unresolved D. The germline V and J ends were trimmed by 1 base and 0 bases, with 9 bases remaining between them. The germline V gene encodes CDR1 DFQATT and CDR2 SNEGSKA (reference sequence). The CDR3 covers 14 residues. The CDR3 DNA reads TGCAGTGCTAGAGGGCCGAACCTGAACACTGAAGCTTTCTTT. As protein: CSARGPNLNTEAFF.

Turning to this clonotype: A much larger clonotype is one base distant, so this may be a read error. The chain has TRBV24-1 and TRBJ1-2, with D unresolved. CDR3 length: 14 amino acids. Per germline, CDR1 KGHDR and CDR2 SFDVKD. The germline V and J ends were trimmed by 1 base and 2 bases, with 7 bases remaining between them. CDR3 bases: TGTGCCACCAGTGATTTCGAAAGGAACTATGGCTACACCTTC. Translating gives CATSDFERNYGYTF.

This clonotype came up many times. The V gene is TRBV24-1, the J gene TRBJ1-1, with D perhaps TRBD1 (5 bases). Trimming cost V 0 bases and J 5 bases, with 6 bases left between them. This CDR3 has 13 residues. Germline-derived CDR1 and CDR2 are KGHDR and SFDVKD. CDR3 coding DNA: TGTGCCACCAGTGATTTGTGGGGGACTGAAGCTTTCTTT. Protein: CATSDLWGTEAFF.

This clonotype was seen at least ten times. DNA of the CDR3: TGTGCTAGTGGCCCCTCAGGGTCCGATACGCAGTATTTT. This codes for CASGPSGSDTQYF. This chain connects TRBV12-5 to TRBJ2-3; tentatively, D is TRBD1 (5 bases). The ends were cut back, 6 bases at V and 6 bases at J, with 13 bases in the middle. Germline V lookup: CDR1 LGHNT, CDR2 FRNRAP. There are 13 residues in the CDR3.

This clonotype was seen repeatedly, ten times or more. This rearrangement joins TRBV29-1 to TRBJ2-6; no definite D call. Germline V CDR1 and CDR2: SQVTM, ANQGSEA. Trimming pared 0 bases from V and 5 bases from J, leaving 14 bases between. This CDR3 spans 16 amino acids. The CDR3 loop reads CSVEDWLNMRANVLTF. The CDR3 bases are TGCAGCGTTGAAGATTGGCTGAACATGAGGGCCAACGTCCTGACTTTC. Full variable domain (remainder filled in from reference TRBV29-1 and TRBJ2-6): SAVISQKPSRDICQRGTSLTIQCQVDSQVTMMFWYRQQPGQSLTLIATANQGSEATYESGFVIDKFPISRPNLTFSTLTVSNMSPEDSSIYLCSVEDWLNMRANVLTFGAGSRLTVL.

In this sample, this clonotype turned up many times. This chain connects TRBV7-2 to TRBJ1-1; 7 bases match TRBD1. The germline CDR1 and CDR2 sequences are SGHTA and FQGNSA. The ends lost 5 bases at V and 5 bases at J; junction bases unmatched: 8. The CDR3 has 14 residues. The CDR3 bases are TGTGCCAGCAGCAGAGGGGGCGCGGTTACTGAAGCTTTCTTT. Protein product: CASSRGGAVTEAFF. The whole variable domain, remainder taken from reference TRBV7-2 and TRBJ1-1, is GAGVSQSPSNKVTEKGKDVELRCDPISGHTALYWYRQSLGQGLEFLIYFQGNSAPDKSGLPSDRFSAERTGGSVSTLTIQRTQQEDSAVYLCASSRGGAVTEAFFGQGTRLTVV.

This clonotype was counted a few times. The J gene is TRBJ1-4, the V gene TRBV6-1, with unresolved D. The germline V gene encodes CDR1 MNHNS and CDR2 SASEGT. The CDR3 spans 12 residues. The V gene lost 7 bases and the J gene lost 4 bases, with 7 bases spanning the gap. CDR3: CASNMVNEKLFF. DNA for the CDR3: TGTGCCAGCAACATGGTTAATGAAAAACTGTTTTTT.

In this sample, this clonotype turned up many times. The V and J genes are TRBV3-1 and TRBJ2-7, with TRBD1 identical over 8 bases. Germline CDR1 reads LGHDT; CDR2 reads YNNKEL (reference sequence). This CDR3 contains 15 residues. V trimming: 1 base; J trimming: 7 bases; junction bases outside the gene matches: 9. The CDR3 bases are TGTGCCAGCAGCCAAGCGGACAGGGTTTCACGGGAGCAGTACTTC. Protein product: CASSQADRVSREQYF.

This clonotype occurred many times. The chain couples TRBV9 to TRBJ2-7; TRBD2 matches 8 bases. This CDR3 contains 14 residues. The junction had 7 bases not matched to a gene; V was cut back by 3 bases and J by 5 bases. Germline V gene lookup returns CDR1 SGDLS and CDR2 YYNGEE. The CDR3 region is CASSAGTSLNEQYF. The CDR3 DNA reads TGTGCCAGCAGCGCTGGGACTAGTCTTAACGAGCAGTACTTC.

This clonotype has just a few counts. V and J are TRBV7-8 and TRBJ1-1; 9 positions agree with TRBD1. Germline V gene lookup returns CDR1 SGHVS and CDR2 FQNEAQ. With 5 bases clipped from V and 3 bases from J, the junction kept 7 bases outside the gene matches. The CDR3 extends over 15 amino acids. In DNA form, the CDR3 reads TGTGCCAGCAGCGCAGGACAGGGGAAATACACTGAAGCTTTCTTT. Its translation is CASSAGQGKYTEAFF.

This clonotype was counted ten times or more. The CDR3 DNA is TGCAGTGCTAGCCCGAGCGGCCTAGCGGCCTACGAGCAGTACTTC. This gives the protein CSASPSGLAAYEQYF. This chain links TRBV20-1 with TRBJ2-7; 7 bases match TRBD2. The CDR3 is 15 residues long. CDR1 is DFQATT, CDR2 SNEGSKA, per germline (reference sequence). V was pared by 3 bases and J by 2 bases, with 10 bases of the junction left unmatched.

This clonotype was observed many times. The gene calls are TRBV6-6 and TRBJ2-1; D is possibly TRBD1 (7 bases). The length of the CDR3 is 14 residues. Per germline, CDR1 MNHNY and CDR2 SVGAGI (reference sequence). Trimming pared 5 bases from V and 4 bases from J, leaving 12 bases between. The CDR3 region has the DNA TGTGCCAGCAGTGGCGGGACAGTTTACAATGAGCAGTTCTTC. Its translation is CASSGGTVYNEQFF.

This clonotype was observed a few times. This chain connects TRBV5-5 to TRBJ2-1; TRBD2 aligns across 8 bases. The CDR3 length is 19 residues. V lost 4 bases to trimming and J lost 4 bases; unmatched junction nucleotides: 19. Per the germline V gene, CDR1 is SGHKS and CDR2 is YYEKEE (reference sequence). CDR3 sequence reads: CASSPVERGLHPAYNEQFF. DNA for the CDR3: TGTGCCAGCAGCCCGGTTGAGCGGGGGCTACACCCCGCATACAATGAGCAGTTCTTC.

This clonotype was observed many times. The chain has TRBV10-3 and TRBJ2-7; D unresolved. This CDR3 has 14 amino acids. CDR1 is ENHRY, CDR2 SYGVKD, per germline. Trimming left V 7 bases short and J 0 bases short, with 13 bases between. The CDR3 is CAINEHPSSYEQYF. The CDR3 region has the DNA TGTGCCATCAACGAACACCCGAGCTCCTACGAGCAGTACTTC.

This clonotype was observed at least ten times. The CDR3 DNA sequence: TGTGCCAGCAGTTCCGGGAGTCAGGAGCAGTTCTTC. This gives the protein CASSSGSQEQFF. The rearrangement uses TRBV6-5 and TRBJ2-1; TRBD2 is a possible D gene (6 bases). Trimming removed 4 bases at V and 10 bases at J, with 11 bases between. Germline V gene sequence: CDR1 MNHEY, CDR2 SVGAGI. The CDR3 totals 12 residues.

The sample holds many counts of this clonotype. This chain links TRBV5-1 with TRBJ1-1, with TRBD1 matching over 7 bases. Per germline, CDR1 SGHRS and CDR2 YFSETQ. This CDR3 spans 13 amino acids. Unmatched junction bases numbered 6, after V lost 0 bases and J lost 10 bases. CDR3 residues: CASSLGAQGGAFF. CDR3 DNA sequence: TGCGCCAGCAGCTTGGGGGCTCAGGGGGGAGCTTTCTTT.

This clonotype was counted between two and nine times. A read error may explain this, as a much larger clone is one base away. The chain carries TRBV20-1 and TRBJ1-1; maybe TRBD1 (6 bases). This CDR3 is 15 amino acids long. Germline V gene lookup returns CDR1 DFQATT and CDR2 SNEGSKA (reference sequence). V was trimmed by 2 bases and J by 0 bases, leaving 13 bases between them. CDR3 coding DNA: TGCAGTGCTAGAATACACGGACAGATGAACACTGAAGCTTTCTTT. This sequence encodes CSARIHGQMNTEAFF.

This clonotype has a count of ten or more. The chain links TRBV20-1 to TRBJ2-3, with D maybe TRBD2 (5 bases). With 6 bases removed from V and 1 base from J, the gap between germline ends came to 17 bases. This CDR3 has 15 amino acids. CDR1 and CDR2 from the germline V gene are DFQATT and SNEGSKA (reference sequence). The DNA of the CDR3 is TGCAGTGCCGTAAAACTAGAGGGAGGCACAGATACGCAGTATTTT. This sequence encodes CSAVKLEGGTDTQYF.

This clonotype was picked up many times. The genes are TRBV7-2 and TRBJ2-5; 12 positions match TRBD2. The germline gives CDR1 SGHTA, CDR2 FQGNSA. The CDR3 runs to 16 residues. The J segment lost 3 bases and the V segment lost 5 bases, leaving 7 bases of the junction unmatched. The CDR3 here is CASSRGTSGPEETQYF. CDR3 nucleotides: TGTGCCAGCAGCCGGGGGACTAGCGGGCCGGAAGAGACCCAGTACTTC.